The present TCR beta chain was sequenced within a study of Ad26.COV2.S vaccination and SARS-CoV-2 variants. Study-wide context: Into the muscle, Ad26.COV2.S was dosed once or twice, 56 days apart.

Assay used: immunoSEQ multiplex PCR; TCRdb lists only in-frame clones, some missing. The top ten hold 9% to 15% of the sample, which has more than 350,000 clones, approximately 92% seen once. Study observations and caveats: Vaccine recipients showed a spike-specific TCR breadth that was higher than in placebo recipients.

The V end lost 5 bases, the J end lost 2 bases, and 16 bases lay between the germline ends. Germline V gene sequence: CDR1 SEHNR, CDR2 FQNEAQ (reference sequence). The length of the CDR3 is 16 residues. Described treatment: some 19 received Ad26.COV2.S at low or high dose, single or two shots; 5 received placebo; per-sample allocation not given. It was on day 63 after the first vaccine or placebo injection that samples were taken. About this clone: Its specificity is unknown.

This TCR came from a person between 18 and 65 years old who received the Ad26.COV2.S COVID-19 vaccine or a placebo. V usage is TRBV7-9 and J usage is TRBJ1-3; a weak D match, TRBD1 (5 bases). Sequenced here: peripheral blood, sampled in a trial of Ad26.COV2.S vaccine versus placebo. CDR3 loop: CASSPIQGNAGNTIYF. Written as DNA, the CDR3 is TGTGCCAGCAGCCCCATCCAGGGAAATGCTGGAAACACCATATATTTT.